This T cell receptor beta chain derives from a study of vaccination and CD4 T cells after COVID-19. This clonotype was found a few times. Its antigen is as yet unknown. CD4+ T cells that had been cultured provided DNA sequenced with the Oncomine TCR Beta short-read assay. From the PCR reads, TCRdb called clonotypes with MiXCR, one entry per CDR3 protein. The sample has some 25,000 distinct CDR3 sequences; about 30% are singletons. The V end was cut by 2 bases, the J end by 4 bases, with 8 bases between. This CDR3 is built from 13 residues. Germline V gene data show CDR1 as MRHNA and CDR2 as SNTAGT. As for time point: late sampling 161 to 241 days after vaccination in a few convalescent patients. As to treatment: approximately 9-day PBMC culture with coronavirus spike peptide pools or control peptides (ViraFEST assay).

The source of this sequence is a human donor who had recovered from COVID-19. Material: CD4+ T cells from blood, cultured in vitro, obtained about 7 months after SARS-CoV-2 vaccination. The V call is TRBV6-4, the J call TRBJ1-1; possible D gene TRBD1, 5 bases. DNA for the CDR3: TGTGCCAGCAGTGACCCGGGGGGCACTGAAGCTTTCTTT. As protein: CASSDPGGTEAFF.